This TCR beta chain was documented in a study of T cell responses to AZD1222 COVID-19 vaccine. Across the study: Pooling covered second doses at about 4 or about 12 weeks.

Trimming removed 1 base at V and 7 bases at J, with 13 bases between. The V gene's germline CDR1 is SEHNR and CDR2 FQNEAQ (reference sequence). The CDR3 loop spans 15 amino acids. The protocol was immunoSEQ multiplex PCR, while the TCRdb copy is restricted to in-frame clones and leaves out a portion. Of 150,000 to 200,000 clones in the sample, 92% were seen once. Points on this clone: Its antigen is currently unknown.

Findings and caveats of the study: Compared with day 0, the breadth and depth of the Spike-specific TCR repertoire rose significantly after two doses of AZD1222. Targeting of unmutated variant regions was reportedly seen in nearly half of spike-specific TCRs. Spike-spanning, vaccine-associated CD4 TCRs were dominant at 160-218 and 743-854.

The rearrangement joins TRBV7-9 to TRBJ2-2; possible D gene TRBD1, 5 bases. The material sequenced was peripheral blood, taken on day 0 of AZD1222 vaccination. The receptor's source is an adult in good health. The CDR3 sequence is CASSLVLGVRGELFF. CDR3 DNA sequence: TGTGCCAGCAGCTTAGTCCTAGGGGTTCGCGGGGAGCTGTTTTTT.